Below, one TCR beta chain is given with its context. The antigen remains undetermined. The table came from immunoSEQ multiplex PCR; TCRdb's copy has only in-frame clones and leaves some out. Among 30,000 to 40,000 clones listed, 89% were seen once. The data are from a study of OX40 agonist ivuxolimab in advanced cancers. In the study overall: Head and neck, renal cell, melanoma or hepatocellular carcinoma were the cancers that dose-escalation patients had.

The V gene's germline CDR1 is MDHEN and CDR2 SYDVKM. V lost 7 bases, J lost 2 bases, and 20 bases lay in between. CDR3 length: 16 amino acids. Notes on the study in general: No antigen was identified for the clonally expanded peripheral T cells.

The TCR was taken from an adult with an advanced solid tumor such as melanoma, head and neck, liver or kidney cancer. The chain carries TRBV28 and TRBJ1-2, with no clear D. Sequences were derived from CD4+ or CD8+ T cells sorted from blood, sampled in a trial of the OX40 agonist ivuxolimab. The CDR3 protein is CASKTSVGTGNYGYTF. CDR3 nucleotides: TGTGCCAGCAAGACCTCGGTTGGTACGGGGAACTATGGCTACACCTTC.